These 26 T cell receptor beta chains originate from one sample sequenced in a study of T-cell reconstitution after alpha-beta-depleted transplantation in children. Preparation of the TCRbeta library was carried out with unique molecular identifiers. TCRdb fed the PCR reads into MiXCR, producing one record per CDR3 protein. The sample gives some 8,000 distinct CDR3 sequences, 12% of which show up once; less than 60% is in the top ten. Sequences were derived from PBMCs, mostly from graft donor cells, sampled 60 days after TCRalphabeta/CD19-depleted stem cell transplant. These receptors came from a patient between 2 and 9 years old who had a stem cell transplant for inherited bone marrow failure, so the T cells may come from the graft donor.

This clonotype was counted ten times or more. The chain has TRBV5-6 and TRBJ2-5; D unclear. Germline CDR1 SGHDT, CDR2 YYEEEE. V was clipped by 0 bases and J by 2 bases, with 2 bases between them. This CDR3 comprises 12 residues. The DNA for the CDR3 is TGTGCCAGCAGCTTGGGGCAAGAGACCCAGTACTTC. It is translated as CASSLGQETQYF.

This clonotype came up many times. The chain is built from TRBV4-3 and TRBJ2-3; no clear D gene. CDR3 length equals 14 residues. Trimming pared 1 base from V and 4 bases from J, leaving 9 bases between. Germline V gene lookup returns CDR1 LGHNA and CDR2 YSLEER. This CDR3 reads CASSQAAGADTQYF. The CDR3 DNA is TGCGCCAGCAGCCAAGCAGCTGGGGCAGATACGCAGTATTTT.

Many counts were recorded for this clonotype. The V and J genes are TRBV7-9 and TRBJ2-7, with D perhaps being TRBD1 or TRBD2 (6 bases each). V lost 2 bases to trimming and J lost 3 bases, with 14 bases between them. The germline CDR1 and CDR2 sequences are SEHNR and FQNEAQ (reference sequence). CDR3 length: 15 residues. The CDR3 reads CASSLPRGPLYEQYF. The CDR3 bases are TGTGCCAGCAGCTTACCTCGGGGGCCCCTCTACGAGCAGTACTTC.

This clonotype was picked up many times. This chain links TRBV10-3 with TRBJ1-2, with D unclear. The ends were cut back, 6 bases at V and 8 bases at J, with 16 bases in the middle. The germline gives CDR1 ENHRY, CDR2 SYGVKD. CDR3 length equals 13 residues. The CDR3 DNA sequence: TGTGCCATCAGGCGTGTTGACTCCGGCGGCTACACCTTC. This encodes CAIRRVDSGGYTF.

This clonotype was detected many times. For the CDR3, the DNA is TGCGCCAGCAGCTTAGAACCGGGACAGGGTAACTATGGCTACACCTTC. Encoded protein: CASSLEPGQGNYGYTF. The chain carries TRBV5-1 and TRBJ1-2, with TRBD1 matching over 9 bases. The CDR3 is 16 residues long. Germline loops: CDR1 SGHRS, CDR2 YFSETQ. The J segment lost 1 base and the V segment lost 2 bases, leaving 6 bases of the junction unmatched.

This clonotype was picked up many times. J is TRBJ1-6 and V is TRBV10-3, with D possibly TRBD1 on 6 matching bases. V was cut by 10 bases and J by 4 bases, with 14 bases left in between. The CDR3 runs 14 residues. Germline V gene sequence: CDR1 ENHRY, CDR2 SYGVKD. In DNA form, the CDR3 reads TGTGCCAGCGGGAAAACAGGGTATAATTCACCCCTCCACTTT. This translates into CASGKTGYNSPLHF.

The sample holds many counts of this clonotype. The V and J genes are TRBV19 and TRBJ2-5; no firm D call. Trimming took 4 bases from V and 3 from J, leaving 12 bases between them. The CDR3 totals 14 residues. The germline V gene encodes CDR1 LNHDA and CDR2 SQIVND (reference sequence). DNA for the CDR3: TGTGCCAGTAGTAGTGCCGGGTGGGAAGAGACCCAGTACTTC. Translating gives CASSSAGWEETQYF.

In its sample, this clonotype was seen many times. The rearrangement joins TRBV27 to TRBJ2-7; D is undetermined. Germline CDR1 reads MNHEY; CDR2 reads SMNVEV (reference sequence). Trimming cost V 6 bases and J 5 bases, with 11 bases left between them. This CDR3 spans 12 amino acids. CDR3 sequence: CASRERPDEQYF. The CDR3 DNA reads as TGTGCCAGCAGGGAAAGACCGGACGAGCAGTACTTC.

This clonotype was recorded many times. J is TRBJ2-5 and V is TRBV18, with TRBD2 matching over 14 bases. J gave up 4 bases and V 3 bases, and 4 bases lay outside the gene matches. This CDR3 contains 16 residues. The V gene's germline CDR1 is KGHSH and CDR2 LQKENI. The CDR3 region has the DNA TGTGCCAGCTCACCCAGGACTAGCGGGGGGTTAGAGACCCAGTACTTC. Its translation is CASSPRTSGGLETQYF.

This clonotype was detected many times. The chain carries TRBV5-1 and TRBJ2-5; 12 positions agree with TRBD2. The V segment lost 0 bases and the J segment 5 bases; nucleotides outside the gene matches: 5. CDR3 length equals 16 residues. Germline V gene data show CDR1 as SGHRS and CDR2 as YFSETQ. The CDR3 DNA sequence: TGCGCCAGCAGCTTGGACGGACTAGCGGGACTGGAGACCCAGTACTTC. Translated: CASSLDGLAGLETQYF. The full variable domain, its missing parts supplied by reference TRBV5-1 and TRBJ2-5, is KAGVTQTPRYLIKTRGQQVTLSCSPISGHRSVSWYQQTPGQGLQFLFEYFSETQRNKGNFPGRFSGRQFSNSRSEMNVSTLELGDSALYLCASSLDGLAGLETQYFGPGTRLLVL.

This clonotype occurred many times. CDR3 region: CSARPPGRPNEKLFF. CDR3 nucleotides: TGCAGTGCTAGGCCCCCGGGACGGCCTAATGAAAAACTGTTTTTT. The V call is TRBV20-1, the J call TRBJ1-4, with a tentative D call TRBD1 (5 bases). Trimming cost V 3 bases and J 3 bases, with 14 bases left between them. The V gene's germline CDR1 is DFQATT and CDR2 SNEGSKA (reference sequence). The CDR3 contains 15 residues.

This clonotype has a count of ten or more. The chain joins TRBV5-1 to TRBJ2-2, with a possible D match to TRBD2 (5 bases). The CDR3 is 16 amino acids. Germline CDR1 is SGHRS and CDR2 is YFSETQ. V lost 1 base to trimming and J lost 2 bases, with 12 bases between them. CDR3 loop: CASSLSTGKNTGELFF. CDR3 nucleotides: TGCGCCAGCAGCTTGAGTACGGGGAAAAACACCGGGGAGCTGTTTTTT.

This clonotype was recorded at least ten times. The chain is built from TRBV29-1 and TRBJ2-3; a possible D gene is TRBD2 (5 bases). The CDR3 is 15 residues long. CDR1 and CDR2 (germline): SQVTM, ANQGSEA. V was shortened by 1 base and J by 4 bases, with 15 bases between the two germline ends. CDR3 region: CSVEGTGSGPDTQYF. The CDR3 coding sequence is TGCAGCGTTGAAGGAACGGGATCCGGCCCAGATACGCAGTATTTT.

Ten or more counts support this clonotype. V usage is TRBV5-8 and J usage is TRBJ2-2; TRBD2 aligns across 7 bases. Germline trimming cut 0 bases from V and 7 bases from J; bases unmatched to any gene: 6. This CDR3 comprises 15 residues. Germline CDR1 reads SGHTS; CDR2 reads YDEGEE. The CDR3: CASSLAWGGNGELFF. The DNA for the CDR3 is TGTGCCAGCAGCTTGGCCTGGGGAGGGAACGGGGAGCTGTTTTTT.

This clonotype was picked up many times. The CDR3 nucleotides are TGCGCCAGCAGCTTGGAGGGGACAGTCACTGAAGCTTTCTTT. The encoded protein is CASSLEGTVTEAFF. The chain uses TRBV5-1 and TRBJ1-1, with 7 bases lining up with TRBD1. The ends lost 0 bases at V and 4 bases at J; junction bases unmatched: 3. The CDR3 extends over 14 amino acids. Germline V lookup: CDR1 SGHRS, CDR2 YFSETQ.

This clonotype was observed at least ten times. For the CDR3, the DNA is TGTGCCAGCAGCTTACGGCCCCGGGAGACCCAGTACTTC. This gives the protein CASSLRPRETQYF. The chain combines TRBV7-9 with TRBJ2-5; D is uncertain. Germline CDR1 is SEHNR and CDR2 is FQNEAQ (reference sequence). The CDR3 has 13 amino acids. The germline V and J ends were trimmed by 2 bases and 5 bases, with 9 bases remaining between them.

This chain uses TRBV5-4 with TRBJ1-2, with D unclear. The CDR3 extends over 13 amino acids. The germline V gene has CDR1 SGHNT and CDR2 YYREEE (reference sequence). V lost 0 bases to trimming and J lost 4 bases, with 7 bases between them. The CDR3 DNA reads TGTGCCAGCAGCTTGGGGCTCCTCTATGGCTACACCTTC. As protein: CASSLGLLYGYTF. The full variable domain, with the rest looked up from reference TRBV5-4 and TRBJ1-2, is ETGVTQSPTHLIKTRGQQVTLRCSSQSGHNTVSWYQQALGQGPQFIFQYYREEENGRGNFPPRFSGLQFPNYSSELNVNALELDDSALYLCASSLGLLYGYTFGSGTRLTVV.

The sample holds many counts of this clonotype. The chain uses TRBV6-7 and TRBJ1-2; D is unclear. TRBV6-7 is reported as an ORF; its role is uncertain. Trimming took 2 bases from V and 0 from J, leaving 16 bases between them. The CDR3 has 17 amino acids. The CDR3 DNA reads TGTGCCAGCAGTTACGTGGTGAAGTCAGCGACTAACTATGGCTACACCTTC. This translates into CASSYVVKSATNYGYTF.

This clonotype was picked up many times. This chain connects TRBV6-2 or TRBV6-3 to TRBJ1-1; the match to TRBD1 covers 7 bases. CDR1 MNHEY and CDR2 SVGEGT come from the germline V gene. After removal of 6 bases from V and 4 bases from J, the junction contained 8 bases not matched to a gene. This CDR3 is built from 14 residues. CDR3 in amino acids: CASRETGYGTEAFF. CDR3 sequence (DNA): TGTGCCAGCAGGGAGACAGGGTATGGCACTGAAGCTTTCTTT.

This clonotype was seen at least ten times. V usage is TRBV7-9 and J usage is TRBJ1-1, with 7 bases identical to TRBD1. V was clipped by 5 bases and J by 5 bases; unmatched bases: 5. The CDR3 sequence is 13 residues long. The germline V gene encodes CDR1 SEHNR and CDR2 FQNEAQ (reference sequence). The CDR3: CASSQNRGTEAFF. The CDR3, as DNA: TGTGCCAGCAGCCAGAACAGGGGAACTGAAGCTTTCTTT.

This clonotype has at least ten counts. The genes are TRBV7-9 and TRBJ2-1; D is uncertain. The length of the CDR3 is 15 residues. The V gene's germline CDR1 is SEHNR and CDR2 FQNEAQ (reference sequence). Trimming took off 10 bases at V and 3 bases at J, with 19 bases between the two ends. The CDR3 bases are TGTGCCACCGTCTGGCAGAAAACTTTCTACAATGAGCAGTTCTTC. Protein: CATVWQKTFYNEQFF.

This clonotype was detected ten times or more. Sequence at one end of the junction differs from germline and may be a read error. As DNA, the CDR3 is TGTGCCAGCAGCTTGGGGACGGTGGTCTTT. This codes for CASSLGTVVF. The J gene is TRBJ1-1, the V gene TRBV7-9; D perhaps matches TRBD1 (5 bases). Per the germline V gene, CDR1 is SEHNR and CDR2 is FQNEAQ (reference sequence). This CDR3 is built from 10 residues. The full variable domain, in which reference TRBV7-9 and TRBJ1-1 provide the parts outside the CDR3, is DTGVSQNPRHKITKRGQNVTFRCDPISEHNRLYWYRQTLGQGPEFLTYFQNEAQLEKSRLLSDRFSAERPKGSFSTLEIQRTEQGDSAMYLCASSLGTVVFGQGTRLTVV.

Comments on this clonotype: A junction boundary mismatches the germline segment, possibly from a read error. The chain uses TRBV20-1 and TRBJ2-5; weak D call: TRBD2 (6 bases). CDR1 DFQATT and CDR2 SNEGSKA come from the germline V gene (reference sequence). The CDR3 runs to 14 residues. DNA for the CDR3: TGCTTCTGGGGCCCGGCTCCGGGCGGGGAGACCCAGTCCTTC. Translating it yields CFWGPAPGGETQSF.

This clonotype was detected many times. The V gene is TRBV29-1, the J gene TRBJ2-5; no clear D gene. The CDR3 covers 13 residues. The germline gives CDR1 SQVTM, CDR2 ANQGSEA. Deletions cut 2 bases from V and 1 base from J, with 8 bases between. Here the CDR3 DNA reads TGCAGCGTTGAAACCCAGATCCAAGAGACCCAGTACTTC. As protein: CSVETQIQETQYF.

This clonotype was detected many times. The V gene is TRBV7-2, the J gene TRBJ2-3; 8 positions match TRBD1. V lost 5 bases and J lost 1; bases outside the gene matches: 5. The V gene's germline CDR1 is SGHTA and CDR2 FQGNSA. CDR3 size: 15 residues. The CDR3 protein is CASSPMTGGTDTQYF. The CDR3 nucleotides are TGTGCCAGCAGCCCCATGACAGGGGGCACAGATACGCAGTATTTT.

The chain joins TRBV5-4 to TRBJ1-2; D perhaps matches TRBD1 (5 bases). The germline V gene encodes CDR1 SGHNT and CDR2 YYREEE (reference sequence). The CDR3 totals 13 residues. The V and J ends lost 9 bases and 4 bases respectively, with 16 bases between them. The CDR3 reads CAMSLGPLYGYTF. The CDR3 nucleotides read TGTGCCATGAGCTTGGGGCCCCTCTATGGCTACACCTTC.